The rows below give T cell receptor beta chains drawn from one sample of a study of blood T cell repertoires in COVID-19. Profiling relied on immunoSEQ multiplex PCR, and the TCRdb table lists in-frame clones only, not all of them. There are 150,000 to 200,000 clones in the sample; around 94% occur only once, and around 0.8% lies in the top ten. Sequences were obtained from peripheral blood. The receptors derive from a man under 40 with COVID-19, enrolled during active disease. Both conserved end residues are part of each CDR3. The order of the fields is D gene, J gene, V gene, clone size, CDR3 length, CDR3 DNA, CDR3 protein. A D gene is named only where the DNA matches it firmly. Clone size is shown for a subset of rows, as once, few, many or a class of expanded clone.

TRBD1,TRBJ1-5,TRBV30,-,14,TGTGCCTGGAGCCACGGGACAGGGGGTCAGCCCCAGCATTTT,CAWSHGTGGQPQHF
TRBD2,TRBJ2-5,TRBV2,-,15,TGTGCCAGCAGTGGGCTCGCGGGAGGGCAAGAGACCCAGTACTTC,CASSGLAGGQETQYF
TRBD2,TRBJ2-3,TRBV9,-,15,TGTGCCAGCAGCCCCCGGGGGGGAAACACAGATACGCAGTATTTT,CASSPRGGNTDTQYF
-,TRBJ1-2,TRBV10-1,-,16,TGCGCCAGCAGTGACACCCGGGGGGACTCCTCGAGGGGCTACACCTTC,CASSDTRGDSSRGYTF
-,TRBJ1-2,TRBV3-1/TRBV3-2,-,15,TGTGCCAGCAGCCAATGGGACACGACCGTCTATAGCTACACCTTC,CASSQWDTTVYSYTF
-,TRBJ2-1,TRBV6-4,-,14,TGTGCCAGGCGGACAGCGGGGCAATACAATGAGCAGTTCTTC,CARRTAGQYNEQFF
-,TRBJ1-2,TRBV19,-,15,TGTGCCAGTAATCTTCACCGGGATGGGGACTATGGCTACACCTTC,CASNLHRDGDYGYTF
-,TRBJ1-2,TRBV6-5,-,13,TGTGCCAGCAGGGTAGGACATGACTATGGCTACACCTTC,CASRVGHDYGYTF
TRBD1,TRBJ1-2,TRBV14,-,16,TGTGCCAGCAGCCAAGATCTTTTGGACAGGGGGCATGGCTACACCTTC,CASSQDLLDRGHGYTF
-,TRBJ2-2,TRBV7-9,-,13,TGTGCCAGCAGCTCACAGGGTACCGGGGAGCTGTTTTTT,CASSSQGTGELFF
-,TRBJ1-4,TRBV29-1,-,17,TGCAGCGTTGAAGGGGGGACATCCGCCCCCACGAATGAAAAACTGTTTTTT,CSVEGGTSAPTNEKLFF
TRBD1,TRBJ1-2,TRBV9,-,14,TGTGCCAGCAGCGCAGGACAGGGGGCGAGGGGCTACACCTTC,CASSAGQGARGYTF
TRBD1,TRBJ1-5,TRBV3-1/TRBV3-2,-,14,TGTGCCAGCAGCCCCTACAGGGGTGATCAGCCCCAGCATTTT,CASSPYRGDQPQHF
TRBD1,TRBJ1-2,TRBV6-5,-,14,TGTGCCAGCAGCATAACAGGGGAAGCCTATGGCTACACCTTC,CASSITGEAYGYTF
-,TRBJ1-3,TRBV19,-,13,TGTGCCAGTAACAGGTACTCTGGAAACACCATATATTTT,CASNRYSGNTIYF
-,TRBJ2-7,TRBV29-1,-,13,TGCAGCGTGAGAGACATGGAGGGGATCGAGCAGTACTTC,CSVRDMEGIEQYF
-,TRBJ1-4,TRBV3-1/TRBV3-2,once,16,TGTGCCAGCAGCCAATGGGGAGGGGCGCGTGATGAAAAACTGTTTTTT,CASSQWGGARDEKLFF
-,TRBJ1-2,TRBV12-3/TRBV12-4,-,12,TGTGCCAGCACCCCCGGGGGGTATGGCTACACCTTC,CASTPGGYGYTF
TRBD1,TRBJ1-2,TRBV6-5,-,15,TGTGCCAGCCTCCCCCAGGGGGGCGCCGGGGTTGGCTACACCTTC,CASLPQGGAGVGYTF
TRBD1,TRBJ2-3,TRBV5-1,once,16,TGCGCCAGCAGCTTGGGACGTAGGGGGCAGGTAGATACGCAGTATTTT,CASSLGRRGQVDTQYF
-,TRBJ2-3,TRBV2,-,13,TGTGCCAGCAGTTACGTCCCGAGGGATACGCAGTATTTT,CASSYVPRDTQYF
TRBD2,TRBJ2-5,TRBV6-2/TRBV6-3,-,15,TGTGCCAGCAGTTACCTAGCGGGGTCGTCGGAGACCCAGTACTTC,CASSYLAGSSETQYF
-,TRBJ2-5,TRBV24-1,-,14,TGTGCCACCAGTGACCGCAGGGGCGGGGAGACCCAGTACTTC,CATSDRRGGETQYF
TRBD1,TRBJ1-2,TRBV6-6,-,14,TGTGCCAGCAGTGGGACAGGGGGAAACTATGGCTACACCTTC,CASSGTGGNYGYTF
TRBD1,TRBJ1-5,TRBV12-5,-,14,TGTGCTAGTGGTCGGGGACAGGACCGGCAGCCCCAGCATTTT,CASGRGQDRQPQHF
-,TRBJ1-1,TRBV5-4,-,15,TGTGCCAGCAGCTTGGCTGGCAGGGAGAACACTGAAGCTTTCTTT,CASSLAGRENTEAFF
TRBD2,TRBJ2-3,TRBV5-4,-,15,TGTGCCAGCGTAAAGCGGGGGGGCCTCACAGATACGCAGTATTTT,CASVKRGGLTDTQYF
-,TRBJ2-7,TRBV23-1,-,16,TGCGCCAGCAGTCAATCCGTCTGGGCACGATACTACGAGCAGTACTTC,CASSQSVWARYYEQYF
TRBD1,TRBJ1-5,TRBV9,-,14,TGTGCCAGCAGCCGGGGACAGTCCAATCAGCCCCAGCATTTT,CASSRGQSNQPQHF
-,TRBJ2-1,TRBV11-3,-,13,TGTGCCAGCAGCCACGCAGGTTTGAATGAGCAGTTCTTC,CASSHAGLNEQFF
TRBD1,TRBJ2-7,TRBV19,-,17,TGTGCCAGTAGTATAGTCCCCACAGGGGATGGCCGGGACGAGCAGTACTTC,CASSIVPTGDGRDEQYF
TRBD1,TRBJ1-2,TRBV4-2,-,17,TGTGCCAGCAGCCAAGACTCAGAGGGACAGGGAGTCTATGGCTACACCTTC,CASSQDSEGQGVYGYTF
-,TRBJ1-3,TRBV6-1,-,16,TGTGCCAGCAGTGCCTTCCGGGGGGCGCGAGGAAACACCATATATTTT,CASSAFRGARGNTIYF
TRBD1,TRBJ2-7,TRBV6-5,-,12,TGTGCCAGCACTAAGGACAGGGGCGAGCAGTACTTC,CASTKDRGEQYF
-,TRBJ1-4,TRBV23-1,-,16,TGCGCCAGCAGTCAACGGGTAGGGGGAATTAGTGAAAAACTGTTTTTT,CASSQRVGGISEKLFF
-,TRBJ1-1,TRBV19,-,15,TGTGCCAGTAGTATAGCGGGGCAGGGGCGGACTGAAGCTTTCTTT,CASSIAGQGRTEAFF
TRBD1,TRBJ1-2,TRBV19,-,14,TGTGCCAGTAGGACGGGACAGGGGGCTGGTGGCTACACCTTC,CASRTGQGAGGYTF
-,TRBJ2-7,TRBV25-1,-,13,TGTGCCAGCAGTGGCCGAGGACTCCTGCGATGGTACTTC,CASSGRGLLRWYF
-,TRBJ2-6,TRBV15,-,16,TGTGCCACCAGCAGACCCCTTGGGGCAGGGGCCAACGTCCTGACTTTC,CATSRPLGAGANVLTF
-,TRBJ1-6,TRBV19,-,16,TGTGCCAGTAGTATAGATCTGCGGGGGTCGGGTTCACCCCTCCACTTT,CASSIDLRGSGSPLHF
-,TRBJ1-5,TRBV28,-,15,TGTGCCAGCAGGGTAAGGGGTTATAGCAATCAGCCCCAGCATTTT,CASRVRGYSNQPQHF
-,TRBJ1-4,TRBV3-1/TRBV3-2,-,13,TGTGCCAGCAGCCAAGGGGAGGGTGAAAAACTGTTTTTT,CASSQGEGEKLFF
-,TRBJ1-2,TRBV5-1,once,14,TGCGCCAGCAGCACAACCGACAGCCTCTCTGCCTACACCTTC,CASSTTDSLSAYTF
-,TRBJ2-2,TRBV19,-,15,TGTGCCAGTAGTATTCTCCAGGGGTTCACCGGGGAGCTGTTTTTT,CASSILQGFTGELFF
-,TRBJ1-5,TRBV6-4,-,18,TGTGCCAGCAGTGAGGGGGGAAAATCAGGGAGAGGGAATCAGCCCCAGCATTTT,CASSEGGKSGRGNQPQHF
-,TRBJ1-1,TRBV19,-,12,TGTGCCTCCCATGGCATGAACACTGAAGCTTTCTTT,CASHGMNTEAFF
-,TRBJ1-1,TRBV6-5,-,16,TGTGCCAGCAGTTACTCAGTGGGGGAGGGGAACACTGAAGCTTTCTTT,CASSYSVGEGNTEAFF
TRBD1,TRBJ1-1,TRBV18,-,16,TGTGCCAGCTCACCAAGGTCCGGGACAGGGGGCACTGAAGCTTTCTTT,CASSPRSGTGGTEAFF
-,TRBJ2-5,TRBV6-5,-,14,TGTGCCAGCGCGTGGGGGGGCCCCCGAGAGACCCAGTACTTC,CASAWGGPRETQYF
-,TRBJ1-6,TRBV5-1,-,15,TGCGCCAGCAGCTTGAATCAGGGGCAGGATTCACCCCTCCACTTT,CASSLNQGQDSPLHF
TRBD1,TRBJ1-5,TRBV7-9,-,15,TGTGCCAGCAGCACGGGACAGGGTCCCAATCAGCCCCAGCATTTT,CASSTGQGPNQPQHF
-,TRBJ1-1,TRBV10-3,few,15,TGTGCCATCAGTTTGGGGGGGAGGGTGAACACTGAAGCTTTCTTT,CAISLGGRVNTEAFF